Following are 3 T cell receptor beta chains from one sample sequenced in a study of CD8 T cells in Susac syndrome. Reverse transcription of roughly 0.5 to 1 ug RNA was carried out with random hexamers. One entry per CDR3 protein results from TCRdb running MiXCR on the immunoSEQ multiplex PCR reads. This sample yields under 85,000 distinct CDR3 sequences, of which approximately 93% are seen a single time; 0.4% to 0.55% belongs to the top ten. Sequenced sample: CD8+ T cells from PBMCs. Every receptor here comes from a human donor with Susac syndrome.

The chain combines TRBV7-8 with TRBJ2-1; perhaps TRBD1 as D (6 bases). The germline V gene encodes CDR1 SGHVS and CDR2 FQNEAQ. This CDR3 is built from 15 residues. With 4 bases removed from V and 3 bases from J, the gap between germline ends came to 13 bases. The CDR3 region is CASSYRALRYNEQFF. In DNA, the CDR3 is TGTGCCAGCAGCTACAGGGCCCTACGCTACAATGAGCAGTTCTTC.

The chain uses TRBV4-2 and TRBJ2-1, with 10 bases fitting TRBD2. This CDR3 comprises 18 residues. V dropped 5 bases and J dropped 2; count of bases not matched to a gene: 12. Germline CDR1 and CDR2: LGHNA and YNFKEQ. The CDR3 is CASSGEIRTSGAYNEQFF. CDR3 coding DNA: TGTGCCAGCAGCGGGGAAATCCGGACTAGCGGTGCCTACAATGAGCAGTTCTTC.

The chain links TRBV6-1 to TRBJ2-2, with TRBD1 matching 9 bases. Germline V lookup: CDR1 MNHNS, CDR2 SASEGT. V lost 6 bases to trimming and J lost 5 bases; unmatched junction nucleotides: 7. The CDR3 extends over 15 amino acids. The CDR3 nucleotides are TGTGCCAGCAGCGATGGGACAGGGTGGACCGGGGAGCTGTTTTTT. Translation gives CASSDGTGWTGELFF.